This note documents a single TCR beta chain sequence. Its cognate antigen is unknown. The table came from immunoSEQ multiplex PCR; TCRdb's copy has only in-frame clones and leaves some out. This repertoire shows more than 110,000 clones, 85% to 95% found once; its top ten account for 9.1%. The source of the sample is a study of T cell responses to AZD1222 COVID-19 vaccine. The wider study: Pooled samples include second doses given at about 4 or 12 weeks. Study-wide points: Donors skewed white British and female; clonal diversity was possibly underestimated. At baseline, just 5 or 6 AZD1222 recipients tested seropositive. CD4 TCRs linked to vaccination spanned spike, dominating at 160-218 and 743-854.

After removal of 5 bases from V and 2 bases from J, the junction contained 8 bases not matched to a gene. The CDR3 is 15 residues long. Germline V CDR1 and CDR2: MNHEY, SVGAGI. The receptor's source is an adult in good health. The chain carries TRBV6-5 and TRBJ1-1; 7 nucleotides line up with TRBD1. The source material was peripheral blood, sampled on day 0 of AZD1222 vaccination. This CDR3 reads CASSKPSGGNTEAFF. The CDR3 nucleotides read TGTGCCAGCAGTAAACCCTCAGGGGGTAACACTGAAGCTTTCTTT.